This record covers a single T cell receptor beta chain. The antigen this receptor binds is unknown. Base qualities are not provided; no much larger clone lies one nucleotide away. There are 15 amino acids in the CDR3, from cysteine to phenylalanine inclusive. CDR3 DNA only is kept here, 45 bases in frame from base 1. The germline V gene encodes CDR1 SGHTA and CDR2 FQGNSA. Between the V and J ends, shortened by 2 bases and 4 bases respectively, the junction contains 12 bases. TCRbeta CDR3 regions were amplified from genomic DNA using the immunoSEQ Assay, a bias-controlled multiplex PCR. Processing in the source paper ran as follows. The number of nucleated cells in each sample was estimated by amplification of reference gene primers within the assay. To quantify the absolute abundance of each unique TCRbeta CDR3 rearrangement, sequence reads were collapsed and filtered. For each sample, productive Simpson clonality was calculated as the square root of Simpson's diversity index across productive rearrangements. TCRdb re-hosts the immuneACCESS table, in-frame sequences only. Its copies lack some clones; in the studies checked, an unresolved V gene accounts for under half of them, and the cause for the rest is not known. The DNA was the basis for D and trimming; V, J and clone size are from that table. The sample yields around 200,000 clones; about four fifths were counted once. The top ten constitute about 6% of the sample.

This specimen belongs to a study of blood T cell repertoires in COVID-19 (TCRdb year 2020). Some background on the complete study: Collaborator samples came from the United States, Italy and Spain and covered acute and convalescent phases of COVID-19. The repertoires were released in a freely available public database meant as a resource for research on the immune response to SARS-CoV-2. The dataset comprised deeply sampled blood TCRbeta repertoires from subjects exposed to, actively infected with, or recovered from COVID-19. The prospective study material was composed of cDNA or gDNA derived from T cells, B-cell-depleted T cells, or PBMCs. Sample metadata almost always included a de-identified subject ID, COVID-19 status, age in years and sex. Samples were obtained from the ongoing ImmuneRACE study (first 160 participants) and from about 1,300 subjects provided by 6 global collaborators. Where HLA class I and class II types were available, the types were taken from metadata supplied by the sample provider, not from assay-based typing.

What the research found in general, with its limitations: The quantity of clinical and demographic metadata differed by source and by participant and was supplied without curation.

The collaborating institutions used their own protocols to collect whole blood in K2EDTA tubes. For TCRbeta analysis, collaborators shipped samples as frozen whole blood, isolated PBMCs, or DNA extracted from either of those sample types. Sequencing was done on a sample of peripheral blood. The chain uses TRBV7-2 and TRBJ2-1; 5 matching bases give a weak D call of TRBD1. This TCR derives from a woman between 40 and 55 years old with acute or convalescent COVID-19. The CDR3 protein sequence reads: CASSLISGAYNEQFF. The nucleotide sequence is given as TGTGCCAGCAGCTTAATAAGTGGGGCGTACAATGAGCAGTTCTTC.